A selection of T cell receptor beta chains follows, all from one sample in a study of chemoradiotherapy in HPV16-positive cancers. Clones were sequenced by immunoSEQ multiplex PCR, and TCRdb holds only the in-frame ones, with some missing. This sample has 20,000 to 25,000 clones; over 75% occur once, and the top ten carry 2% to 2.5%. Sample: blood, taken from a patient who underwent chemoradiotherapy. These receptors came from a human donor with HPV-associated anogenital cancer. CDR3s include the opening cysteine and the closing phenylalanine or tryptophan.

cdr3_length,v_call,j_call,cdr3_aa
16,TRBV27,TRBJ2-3,CASSLGTGPAEDTQYF
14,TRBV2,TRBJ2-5,CAGAYRGRQETQYF
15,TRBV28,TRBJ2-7,CASSLDLTNSYEQYF
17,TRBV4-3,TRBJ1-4,CASSQDGVVSANEKLFF
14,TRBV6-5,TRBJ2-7,CASSYSTGVNEQYF
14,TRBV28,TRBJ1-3,CASTFPGSGNTIYF
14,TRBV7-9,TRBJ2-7,CASSLDGTPYEQYF
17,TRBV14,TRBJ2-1,CASSQDILLAGSDEQFF
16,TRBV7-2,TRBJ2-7,CASSRAGGPSSYEQYF
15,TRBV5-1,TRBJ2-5,CASRRSGGGEETQYF
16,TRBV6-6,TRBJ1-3,CASSIRTGSTGNTIYF
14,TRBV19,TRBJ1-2,CASSKLTGDYGYTF
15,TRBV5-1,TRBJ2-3,CASSFLAGESDTQYF
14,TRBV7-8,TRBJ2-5,CASNHLGLGETQYF
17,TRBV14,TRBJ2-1,CASSPRKGLAGVNEQFF
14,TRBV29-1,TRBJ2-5,CSVSGTSYWETQYF
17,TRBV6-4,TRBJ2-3,CASSDPSGGASGDTQYF
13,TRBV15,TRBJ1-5,CATSSRTHQPQHF
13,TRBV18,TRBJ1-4,CASSPTGLEKLFF
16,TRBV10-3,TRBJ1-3,CAIKVTGLSSGNTIYF
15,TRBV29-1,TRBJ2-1,CSVRSSGRINNEQFF
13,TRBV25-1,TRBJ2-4,CASSVKGLNIQYF